This TCR beta chain was captured in a study of T and B cells in COVID-19 patients. Study-wide findings and caveats: Patients with COVID-19 reportedly showed strongly skewed T cell receptor beta variable and joining gene usage. Highly clonal in active COVID-19, TRB repertoires exceeded healthy-donor diversity and richness at recovery.

This clonotype was observed a handful of times. As yet, its antigen is unknown. From blood, about 250-550 ng of genomic DNA served as TRB template. V was clipped by 2 bases and J by 3 bases; unmatched bases: 7. CDR1 is KGHSH and CDR2 is LQKENI in the germline V gene. This CDR3 comprises 16 residues. Multiplex PCR with BIOMED2 TRB-A/B primer pools amplified TRB rearrangements. TCRdb re-derived calls from the multiplex PCR reads in MiXCR, one entry per CDR3 protein. Found here are over 15,000 distinct CDR3 sequences, 35% to 45% of them singletons; the top ten hold 16%. The J gene is TRBJ1-3, the V gene TRBV18; 7 positions agree with TRBD1. The TCR originated in a human donor with active COVID-19. Sequencing was carried out using blood. The CDR3 DNA follows: TGTGCCAGCTCACCAAACAGGGGAGGAAGTGGAAACACCATATATTTT. This encodes CASSPNRGGSGNTIYF.